The rows below give T cell receptor beta chains drawn from one sample of a study of T cells after posttransplantation cyclophosphamide. Assay used: immunoSEQ multiplex PCR; TCRdb lists only in-frame clones, some missing. Observed in the sample are 25,000 to 30,000 clones, none of them singletons. Specimen: PBMCs. These receptors all come from a woman aged 60 to 75 in good health, CMV-negative, and a related stem cell transplant donor. Both conserved end residues are part of each CDR3. Each record gives: J gene, clone size, V gene, D gene, CDR3 DNA, CDR3 protein. A D gene is named only where the DNA matches it firmly. Not every row has a clone size; where given, it reads once, few, many or a size class.

J: TRBJ2-2; size: few; V: TRBV27; D: .; DNA: TGTGCCAGCAGTTCGAACAGGGAAACCGGGGAGCTGTTTTTT; CDR3: CASSSNRETGELFF
J: TRBJ1-5; size: many; V: TRBV19; D: .; DNA: TGTGCCAGTAGTCCGGACAACAATCAGCCCCAGCATTTT; CDR3: CASSPDNNQPQHF
J: TRBJ2-1; size: many; V: TRBV13; D: .; DNA: TGTGCCAGCAGCTTATTGGGCGGGAATGGGCACAATGAGCAGTTCTTC; CDR3: CASSLLGGNGHNEQFF
J: TRBJ1-5; size: many; V: TRBV15; D: .; DNA: TGTGCCACCAGCAGAGCGTTGGGGGCAAATCAGCCCCAGCATTTT; CDR3: CATSRALGANQPQHF
J: TRBJ2-1; size: many; V: TRBV12-3/TRBV12-4; D: .; DNA: TGTGCCAGCAGTCCCGGCAGGGGAGGGTACAATGAGCAGTTCTTC; CDR3: CASSPGRGGYNEQFF
J: TRBJ1-1; size: many; V: TRBV10-3; D: TRBD1; DNA: TGTGCCATCAGGCAGGCAGGGGGAAGGGTCACTGAAGCTTTCTTT; CDR3: CAIRQAGGRVTEAFF
J: TRBJ2-7; size: many; V: TRBV5-1; D: TRBD1; DNA: TGCGCCAGCAGCTCAGGACAGGGTTTCTCCTACGAGCAGTACTTC; CDR3: CASSSGQGFSYEQYF
J: TRBJ1-3; size: many; V: TRBV11-2; D: .; DNA: TGTGCCAGCAGCTTAGCTCCAGGGGCTGGAAACACCATATATTTT; CDR3: CASSLAPGAGNTIYF
J: TRBJ2-7; size: many; V: TRBV12-3/TRBV12-4; D: TRBD1; DNA: TGTGCCAGCAGTCCCCAGGGACAGGGCTACGAGCAGTACTTC; CDR3: CASSPQGQGYEQYF
J: TRBJ2-7; size: many; V: TRBV7-8; D: TRBD1; DNA: TGTGCCAGCAGCTTGGGACAGGGCGCGGGTGAGCAGTACTTC; CDR3: CASSLGQGAGEQYF
J: TRBJ1-5; size: many; V: TRBV12-3/TRBV12-4; D: .; DNA: TGTGCCAGCAGGACAGGTCGACAGCCCCAGCATTTT; CDR3: CASRTGRQPQHF
J: TRBJ1-6; size: many; V: TRBV12-3/TRBV12-4; D: TRBD1; DNA: TGTGCCAGCAGTCCAGACAGGGTCGGAAATTCACCCCTCCACTTT; CDR3: CASSPDRVGNSPLHF
J: TRBJ2-7; size: many; V: TRBV5-4; D: TRBD1; DNA: TGTGCCAGGAGGACAGGGGGCCACGAGCAGTACTTC; CDR3: CARRTGGHEQYF
J: TRBJ2-2; size: many; V: TRBV2; D: TRBD2; DNA: TGTGCCAGCTTAGCGGGGGGGCGTACCGGGGAGCTGTTTTTT; CDR3: CASLAGGRTGELFF
J: TRBJ2-5; size: .; V: TRBV6-5; D: .; DNA: TGTGCCAGCAGCCGCAGGGAGACCCAGTACTTC; CDR3: CASSRRETQYF
J: TRBJ1-2; size: many; V: TRBV4-3; D: .; DNA: TGCGCCAGCAGCCAAGATTCCAGGAACTATGGCTACACCTTC; CDR3: CASSQDSRNYGYTF
J: TRBJ2-3; size: many; V: TRBV7-3; D: TRBD2; DNA: TGTGCCAGCAGGTTAGCGGGAGGAGCAGATACGCAGTATTTT; CDR3: CASRLAGGADTQYF
J: TRBJ1-2; size: many; V: TRBV27; D: .; DNA: TGTGCCAGCAGTACCACAGGATTCAACTATGGCTACACCTTC; CDR3: CASSTTGFNYGYTF
J: TRBJ2-7; size: many; V: TRBV4-1; D: TRBD2; DNA: TGCGCCAGCAGCCGAGAGCGGGACTACGAGCAGTACTTC; CDR3: CASSRERDYEQYF
J: TRBJ2-2; size: many; V: TRBV10-1; D: .; DNA: TGCGCCAGCGAAGGACTCAACACCGGGGAGCTGTTTTTT; CDR3: CASEGLNTGELFF
J: TRBJ2-1; size: many; V: TRBV5-4; D: .; DNA: TGTGCCAGCAGCTTGGTAGCGGCTAATGAGCAGTTCTTC; CDR3: CASSLVAANEQFF
J: TRBJ2-1; size: many; V: TRBV7-3; D: TRBD1; DNA: TGTGCCAGCAGCCCCCGACAGGGGGCGGGACTACCCCCCCTGTTCTTC; CDR3: CASSPRQGAGLPPLFF
J: TRBJ2-7; size: many; V: TRBV18; D: .; DNA: TGTGCCAGCTCAGCACTAGTTACGGGCTACGAGCAGTACTTC; CDR3: CASSALVTGYEQYF
J: TRBJ1-5; size: many; V: TRBV28; D: TRBD1; DNA: TGTGCCAGCAGTTTGACAGGGGGCTATCAGCCCCAGCATTTT; CDR3: CASSLTGGYQPQHF
J: TRBJ2-7; size: few; V: TRBV11-1; D: .; DNA: TGTGCCAGCAGCTTTGGAGGGGCCAAACGCGAGCAGTACTTC; CDR3: CASSFGGAKREQYF
J: TRBJ2-1; size: many; V: TRBV30; D: .; DNA: TGTGCCTGGAGTATCTCCGCCCGCCGTCTAGCAAACAATGAGCAGTTCTTC; CDR3: CAWSISARRLANNEQFF
J: TRBJ2-5; size: few; V: TRBV4-1; D: TRBD1; DNA: TGCGCCAGCAGCCAAGCGACAGGGCGGCAGACCCAGTACTTC; CDR3: CASSQATGRQTQYF
J: TRBJ2-5; size: many; V: TRBV5-1; D: .; DNA: TGCGCCAGCAGCTTGGATACTCGGGAGACCCAGTACTTC; CDR3: CASSLDTRETQYF
J: TRBJ1-5; size: many; V: TRBV7-7; D: .; DNA: TGTGCTAGCAGATTGGACACTAGCAATCAGCCCCAGCATTTT; CDR3: CASRLDTSNQPQHF
J: TRBJ1-2; size: many; V: TRBV19; D: .; DNA: TGTGCCAGTATTCCGACAGATACTAACTATGGCTACACCTTC; CDR3: CASIPTDTNYGYTF
J: TRBJ1-1; size: many; V: TRBV7-2; D: TRBD1; DNA: TGTGCCAGCAGCTCGGGACAGGGGACCACTGAAGCTTTCTTT; CDR3: CASSSGQGTTEAFF
J: TRBJ2-1; size: many; V: TRBV12-3/TRBV12-4; D: TRBD2; DNA: TGTGCCAGCAGTTCGCGGGAGACGCCCTACAATGAGCAGTTCTTC; CDR3: CASSSRETPYNEQFF
J: TRBJ2-5; size: few; V: TRBV5-6; D: TRBD2; DNA: TGTGCCAGCAGCTCCGCCCGACTAGCGGGAGGGGGGACCCAGTACTTC; CDR3: CASSSARLAGGGTQYF
J: TRBJ1-2; size: .; V: TRBV19; D: TRBD1; DNA: TGTGCCAGTACCCACAGGGGGGACACCGGACTCTATGGCTACACCTTC; CDR3: CASTHRGDTGLYGYTF
J: TRBJ2-7; size: many; V: TRBV6-2/TRBV6-3; D: .; DNA: TGTGCCAGCAAAAGAGAACCAGGGGAATCCTACGAGCAGTACTTC; CDR3: CASKREPGESYEQYF
J: TRBJ1-3; size: many; V: TRBV7-2; D: .; DNA: TGTGCCAGCAGCTCCAGGGGCAGGAGCTCTGGAAACACCATATATTTT; CDR3: CASSSRGRSSGNTIYF
J: TRBJ2-1; size: many; V: TRBV11-3; D: TRBD1; DNA: TGTGCCAGCAGCCTCGGCCCGCGGACAGGGCAACATGAGCAGTTCTTC; CDR3: CASSLGPRTGQHEQFF
J: TRBJ2-5; size: few; V: TRBV5-1; D: TRBD1; DNA: TGCGCCAGCAGCGCGGGACAGGGTGAGACCCAGTACTTC; CDR3: CASSAGQGETQYF
J: TRBJ2-2; size: few; V: TRBV12-3/TRBV12-4; D: .; DNA: TGTGCCAGCAGTTTATGGGGCCTCGGCCCCGGGGAGCTGTTTTTT; CDR3: CASSLWGLGPGELFF
J: TRBJ1-1; size: many; V: TRBV30; D: .; DNA: TGTGCCTGGAGTGTAGACTCGAACACTGAAGCTTTCTTT; CDR3: CAWSVDSNTEAFF
J: TRBJ2-1; size: .; V: TRBV4-2; D: TRBD2; DNA: TGTGCCAGCAGCCAGCCAGCCTTAGCGGGAGGCCATTACAATGAGCAGTTCTTC; CDR3: CASSQPALAGGHYNEQFF
J: TRBJ1-4; size: many; V: TRBV10-1; D: .; DNA: TGCGCCAGCGAGGGGGGGGTGACTAATGAAAAACTGTTTTTT; CDR3: CASEGGVTNEKLFF
J: TRBJ2-5; size: .; V: TRBV7-9; D: .; DNA: TGTGCCAGCAGCCGCCTAGCCCAAGAGACCCAGTACTTC; CDR3: CASSRLAQETQYF
J: TRBJ1-5; size: many; V: TRBV30; D: .; DNA: TGTGCCTGGCAGGGATCCGGCAATCAGCCCCAGCATTTT; CDR3: CAWQGSGNQPQHF
J: TRBJ1-4; size: many; V: TRBV6-6; D: TRBD1; DNA: TGTGCCAGCAGTGGCAGGGGGCTTAATGAAAAACTGTTTTTT; CDR3: CASSGRGLNEKLFF
J: TRBJ1-6; size: many; V: TRBV19; D: TRBD1; DNA: TGTGCCAGTAGTGTCCGGGACAGGTTTCATTCACCCCTCCACTTT; CDR3: CASSVRDRFHSPLHF
J: TRBJ1-5; size: many; V: TRBV12-3/TRBV12-4; D: .; DNA: TGTGCCAGCAGTTTAACCAGGGATCAGCCCCAGCATTTT; CDR3: CASSLTRDQPQHF
J: TRBJ2-4; size: many; V: TRBV19; D: .; DNA: TGTGCCAGTAGTAGGGGGACAAAAAACATTCAGTACTTC; CDR3: CASSRGTKNIQYF
J: TRBJ2-5; size: few; V: TRBV28; D: TRBD1; DNA: TGTGCCAGCAGTTTGGGACAGCTTGAGCCCCAGTACTTC; CDR3: CASSLGQLEPQYF
J: TRBJ2-6; size: many; V: TRBV18; D: .; DNA: TGTGCCAGCTCTGACCAGGGCAGGGTCTCTGGGGCCAACGTCCTGACTTTC; CDR3: CASSDQGRVSGANVLTF
J: TRBJ1-2; size: many; V: TRBV6-2/TRBV6-3; D: .; DNA: TGTGCCAGCAGGAATCCTACAGGGTCTTATGGCTACACCTTC; CDR3: CASRNPTGSYGYTF
J: TRBJ2-1; size: many; V: TRBV5-1; D: TRBD2; DNA: TGCGCCAGCAGCTTGGACGGACTAGCCCCGGAAGAGCAGTTCTTC; CDR3: CASSLDGLAPEEQFF
J: TRBJ2-1; size: .; V: TRBV29-1; D: TRBD1; DNA: TGCAGCGTTGCGCGACAGGGCCTCTACAATGAGCAGTTCTTC; CDR3: CSVARQGLYNEQFF
J: TRBJ1-5; size: many; V: TRBV7-9; D: TRBD1; DNA: TGTGCCAGCAGCTTAGGCAGGGGGGCCAATCAGCCCCAGCATTTT; CDR3: CASSLGRGANQPQHF
J: TRBJ2-3; size: few; V: TRBV5-3; D: .; DNA: TGTGCCAGAAGCTTGCCCCCGGGGTTCGGAGATACGCAGTATTTT; CDR3: CARSLPPGFGDTQYF
J: TRBJ2-5; size: .; V: TRBV27; D: .; DNA: TGTGCCAGCAGTCTCACTAGTGCATCCCGGACCCAGTACTTC; CDR3: CASSLTSASRTQYF
J: TRBJ2-1; size: many; V: TRBV19; D: .; DNA: TGTGCCAGTACCACTAGGGGGGGTTACAATGAGCAGTTCTTC; CDR3: CASTTRGGYNEQFF